The 20 T cell receptor beta chains given below trace back to one sample, sequenced in a study of siplizumab effects on memory and regulatory T cells. Cells from the mixed lymphocyte reaction were cocultured for over five days at 37°C. No antigen has been assigned to these receptors. Measured with immunoSEQ multiplex PCR; TCRdb has only the in-frame clones, and not every one. This table has 3,000 to 3,500 clones, 45% to 55% appearing once. The sequenced sample consisted of CFSE-low (dividing) CD4+ T cells sorted from an allogeneic mixed lymphocyte reaction. All receptors derive from a human donor in good health; the cells came from an allogeneic mixed lymphocyte reaction.

This clone rates as large. The gene calls are TRBV6-5 and TRBJ1-2; TRBD1 matches 7 bases. After removal of 6 bases from V and 5 bases from J, the junction contained 6 bases not matched to a gene. The germline V gene encodes CDR1 MNHEY and CDR2 SVGAGI. The CDR3 spans 13 residues. The CDR3 DNA follows: TGTGCCAGCAGATTATCAGGGGGATATGGCTACACCTTC. It codes for CASRLSGGYGYTF.

This CDR3 is CASSSWTGGNNSPLHF. The DNA of the CDR3 is TGTGCCAGCAGCTCCTGGACAGGGGGCAATAATTCACCCCTCCACTTT. This chain connects TRBV7-9 to TRBJ1-6; TRBD1 matches at 11 bases. CDR1 is SEHNR, CDR2 FQNEAQ, per germline (reference sequence). V shed 4 bases and J 5 bases; nucleotides not matched to a gene: 4. The CDR3 has 16 residues.

This clone was recorded only once. The genes are TRBV5-1 and TRBJ2-1; unclear D gene. The CDR3 extends over 13 amino acids. The germline V and J ends were trimmed by 0 bases and 6 bases, with 7 bases remaining between them. In germline, CDR1 is SGHRS, CDR2 YFSETQ. CDR3: CASSLVVGNEQFF. In DNA form, the CDR3 reads TGCGCCAGCAGCTTGGTAGTGGGCAATGAGCAGTTCTTC.

The chain links TRBV6-6 to TRBJ2-3; 7 bases match TRBD1. The CDR3 length is 13 residues. Germline V lookup: CDR1 MNHNY, CDR2 SVGAGI (reference sequence). With V trimmed by 6 bases and J by 2 bases, 2 bases remained unmatched. CDR3 bases: TGTGCCAGCAGCGGGACAGACACAGATACGCAGTATTTT. It translates to CASSGTDTDTQYF.

About this clone: One end of the junction fails to match germline, which may point to a read error. V gene TRBV5-1 combines with J gene TRBJ1-4; no reliable D call. This CDR3 has 15 amino acids. Germline V gene lookup returns CDR1 SGHRS and CDR2 YFSETQ. The CDR3 DNA reads TGCGCCAGCACCTTGGAAGGAGGGAGCTACCAAAAACTGTTTTTT. The encoded protein is CASTLEGGSYQKLFF.

A note on this clone: Other DNA sequences within the sample encode an identical CDR3. The J gene is TRBJ2-7, the V gene TRBV5-1; TRBD1 matches at 8 bases. The V segment lost 5 bases and the J segment 3 bases; nucleotides outside the gene matches: 4. Germline V gene data show CDR1 as SGHRS and CDR2 as YFSETQ. The CDR3 runs 13 residues. The CDR3 DNA is TGCGCCAGCAGTCTGGACAGGGACTACGAGCAGTACTTC. Translation gives CASSLDRDYEQYF.

This clone appeared a few times. The chain recombines TRBV28 with TRBJ1-5; 10 bases align to TRBD1. The CDR3 loop spans 15 amino acids. The trim removed 5 bases at V and 6 bases at J, leaving 7 bases unmatched. The germline gives CDR1 MDHEN, CDR2 SYDVKM. The CDR3 region has the DNA TGTGCCAGCAGTCCCCCGGGACAGGGGTTTCAGCCCCAGCATTTT. The encoded protein is CASSPPGQGFQPQHF.

V usage is TRBV5-1 and J usage is TRBJ2-1; 10 bases line up with TRBD2. This CDR3 comprises 14 residues. The V segment lost 2 bases and the J segment 6 bases; nucleotides outside the gene matches: 2. Germline V gene sequence: CDR1 SGHRS, CDR2 YFSETQ. The CDR3 reads CASSFLAGVNEQFF. In DNA form, the CDR3 reads TGCGCCAGCAGCTTCCTAGCGGGGGTCAATGAGCAGTTCTTC. The whole variable domain, remainder taken from reference TRBV5-1 and TRBJ2-1, is KAGVTQTPRYLIKTRGQQVTLSCSPISGHRSVSWYQQTPGQGLQFLFEYFSETQRNKGNFPGRFSGRQFSNSRSEMNVSTLELGDSALYLCASSFLAGVNEQFFGPGTRLTVL.

This clone was detected only a few times. J is TRBJ1-5 and V is TRBV12-5; D is undetermined. In germline, CDR1 is LGHNT, CDR2 FRNRAP. The CDR3 has 11 residues. Trimming left V 7 bases short and J 3 bases short, with 4 bases between. CDR3 residues: CASAINQPQHF. CDR3 bases: TGTGCTAGTGCCATCAATCAGCCCCAGCATTTT.

This clone was recorded once. V gene TRBV6-5 combines with J gene TRBJ1-4; D ambiguous. The ends were cut back, 6 bases at V and 4 bases at J, with 9 bases in the middle. The length of the CDR3 is 13 residues. Germline CDR1 MNHEY, CDR2 SVGAGI. CDR3: CASSLYSNEKLFF. The CDR3 DNA sequence: TGTGCCAGCAGCCTCTACAGTAATGAAAAACTGTTTTTT.

J is TRBJ2-7 and V is TRBV7-9, with 11 bases matching TRBD1. V was pared by 6 bases and J by 3 bases, with 4 bases of the junction left unmatched. CDR1 and CDR2 from the germline V gene are SEHNR and FQNEAQ (reference sequence). This CDR3 has 14 amino acids. CDR3 sequence: CASSSGTGGYEQYF. In DNA form, the CDR3 reads TGTGCCAGCAGTTCCGGGACAGGGGGCTACGAGCAGTACTTC.

In this sample, this clone turned up a few times. The chain uses TRBV5-1 and TRBJ2-5; 8 positions match TRBD2. The germline gives CDR1 SGHRS, CDR2 YFSETQ. V lost 4 bases and J lost 5; bases outside the gene matches: 10. This CDR3 contains 15 residues. The CDR3, as DNA: TGCGCCAGCAGCCGGGACGACCCGGGAGGGGAGACCCAGTACTTC. It yields the protein CASSRDDPGGETQYF.

This chain connects TRBV5-1 to TRBJ2-5; D gene ambiguous. V was clipped by 3 bases and J by 4 bases, with 7 bases between them. CDR1 SGHRS and CDR2 YFSETQ come from the germline V gene. This CDR3 is 12 amino acids long. The CDR3 DNA reads as TGCGCCAGCAGCTGGTCCGGAGAGACCCAGTACTTC. Amino acids: CASSWSGETQYF.

This clone has more than one count but fewer than ten. This chain connects TRBV7-2 to TRBJ1-6; D perhaps matches TRBD1 (5 bases). Trimming pared 1 base from V and 8 bases from J, leaving 21 bases between. The CDR3 is made up of 18 amino acids. Germline CDR1 and CDR2: SGHTA and FQGNSA. Here the CDR3 reads CASSLDGSRGDLDSPLHF. DNA of the CDR3: TGTGCCAGCAGCTTAGACGGTTCACGGGGCGACTTGGATTCACCCCTCCACTTT.

The rearrangement links TRBV5-1 to TRBJ2-3; tentatively, D is TRBD1 or TRBD2 (5 bases each). Per the germline V gene, CDR1 is SGHRS and CDR2 is YFSETQ. V lost 5 bases to trimming and J lost 0 bases, with 10 bases between them. This CDR3 has 14 residues. CDR3 sequence: CASRTGPSTDTQYF. The CDR3 coding sequence is TGCGCCAGCAGGACGGGGCCTAGCACAGATACGCAGTATTTT.

The chain uses TRBV15 and TRBJ2-5; D perhaps matches TRBD2 (5 bases). The CDR3 loop spans 16 amino acids. V lost 3 bases, J lost 5 bases, and 19 bases lay in between. Germline assignment: CDR1 LNHNV and CDR2 YYDKDF (reference sequence). CDR3 sequence (DNA): TGTGCCACCAGCAGGCCCCGAGACGAGGGAAGGGAGACCCAGTACTTC. This translates into CATSRPRDEGRETQYF.

There are a few counts of this clone. This chain joins TRBV5-4 and TRBJ2-3; D not certain. Germline V gene lookup returns CDR1 SGHNT and CDR2 YYREEE (reference sequence). The germline V and J ends were trimmed by 3 bases and 3 bases, with 2 bases remaining between them. This CDR3 comprises 11 residues. The CDR3 bases are TGTGCCAGCAGCTATACAGATACGCAGTATTTT. This codes for CASSYTDTQYF.

This chain uses TRBV6-6 with TRBJ1-4; no clear D gene. Trimming removed 1 base at V and 8 bases at J, with 11 bases between. Germline CDR1 is MNHNY and CDR2 is SVGAGI (reference sequence). The CDR3 extends over 14 amino acids. The CDR3 DNA is TGTGCCAGCAGTTACTGGGGAGAAGGGGAAAAACTGTTTTTT. Translating it yields CASSYWGEGEKLFF.

The chain couples TRBV5-7 to TRBJ2-5; TRBD1 is a possible D gene (7 bases). TRBV5-7 qualifies as an ORF whose function is uncertain. This CDR3 spans 19 amino acids. The V end lost 0 bases, the J end lost 0 bases, and 21 bases lay between the germline ends. CDR3 nucleotide sequence: TGTGCCAGCAGCTTGGAGGAGGGGGCGACTCTTAGGTACCAAGAGACCCAGTACTTC. It translates to CASSLEEGATLRYQETQYF.

The chain joins TRBV29-1 to TRBJ1-2; TRBD1 is a possible D gene (5 bases). This CDR3 spans 11 amino acids. CDR1 SQVTM and CDR2 ANQGSEA come from the germline V gene. V was pared by 5 bases and J by 8 bases, with 12 bases between. CDR3 sequence: CSVLVGTGYTF. DNA for the CDR3: TGCAGCGTTTTAGTGGGGACGGGCTACACCTTC.